Below are 21 T cell receptor beta chains sequenced from a single sample in a study of blood T cell repertoires in COVID-19. Profiling relied on immunoSEQ multiplex PCR, and the TCRdb table lists in-frame clones only, not all of them. The table includes 250,000 to 350,000 clones, 90% detected once. The sequenced sample was PBMCs or T cells enriched from blood (not recorded which). The receptor set was obtained from a woman under 30 with acute COVID-19.

The table lists this clone with a count of one. The chain combines TRBV20-1 with TRBJ2-1, with 9 bases that match TRBD2. This CDR3 contains 15 residues. The germline V gene has CDR1 DFQATT and CDR2 SNEGSKA (reference sequence). V shed 3 bases, J shed 4 bases, and the junction held 7 bases outside the gene matches. The CDR3 DNA sequence: TGCAGTGCTAGTGACCCGCTAGCGGGATACAATGAGCAGTTCTTC. Translated, it gives CSASDPLAGYNEQFF.

The chain joins TRBV9 to TRBJ2-1; D may be TRBD2 (5 bases). CDR1 and CDR2 from the germline V gene are SGDLS and YYNGEE. The CDR3 spans 16 residues. V gave up 4 bases and J gave up 7 bases, with 21 bases separating them. This chain's CDR3 is CASSQIKRRLRNEQFF. The CDR3 nucleotides are TGTGCCAGCAGCCAAATAAAACGGCGACTAAGGAATGAGCAGTTCTTC.

This rearrangement joins TRBV19 to TRBJ1-1, with 10 bases fitting TRBD1. The germline V gene encodes CDR1 LNHDA and CDR2 SQIVND (reference sequence). The CDR3 loop spans 14 amino acids. J was trimmed by 6 bases and V by 3 bases; bases with no gene match: 4. The CDR3 sequence is CASSMGQGIAEAFF. The CDR3, as DNA: TGTGCCAGTAGTATGGGACAGGGGATCGCTGAAGCTTTCTTT.

The chain is built from TRBV5-1 and TRBJ2-7; 7 bases are a match to TRBD2. The V segment lost 0 bases and the J segment 2 bases; nucleotides outside the gene matches: 5. Looked up from germline, CDR1 is SGHRS and CDR2 is YFSETQ. The CDR3 runs 15 residues. The CDR3 nucleotides read TGCGCCAGCAGCTTGGCTCCGGGACTAACCTACGAGCAGTACTTC. Translation gives CASSLAPGLTYEQYF.

A single count supports this clone. The V gene is TRBV14, the J gene TRBJ1-6; the match to TRBD1 covers 7 bases. With V trimmed by 3 bases and J by 3 bases, 11 bases remained unmatched. The CDR3 has 18 residues. Germline V gene sequence: CDR1 SGHDN, CDR2 FVKESK. The CDR3 DNA reads TGTGCCAGCAGCCAGGGACAGCTCCAGACGGGCTATAATTCACCCCTCCACTTT. It specifies CASSQGQLQTGYNSPLHF. The full variable domain, its missing parts supplied by reference TRBV14 and TRBJ1-6, is EAGVTQFPSHSVIEKGQTVTLRCDPISGHDNLYWYRRVMGKEIKFLLHFVKESKQDESGMPNNRFLAERTGGTYSTLKVQPAELEDSGVYFCASSQGQLQTGYNSPLHFGNGTRLTVT.

The V and J genes are TRBV27 and TRBJ2-1; D possibly corresponds to TRBD2 (5 bases). CDR3 length: 14 amino acids. The ends were cut back, 0 bases at V and 5 bases at J, with 8 bases in the middle. Germline V gene lookup returns CDR1 MNHEY and CDR2 SMNVEV (reference sequence). The CDR3 here is CASSLSRGNNEQFF. In nucleotides, the CDR3 is TGTGCCAGCAGTTTATCGAGAGGGAACAATGAGCAGTTCTTC.

The V gene is TRBV28, the J gene TRBJ1-1, with D perhaps TRBD1 (5 bases). The V gene lost 3 bases and the J gene lost 2 bases, with 13 bases spanning the gap. There are 15 residues in the CDR3. Germline V gene sequence: CDR1 MDHEN, CDR2 SYDVKM. Here the CDR3 DNA reads TGTGCCAGCAGTTTCCCAGGGTTTGGTAACACTGAAGCTTTCTTT. It codes for CASSFPGFGNTEAFF. The full variable domain, rest sourced from reference TRBV28 and TRBJ1-1, is DVKVTQSSRYLVKRTGEKVFLECVQDMDHENMFWYRQDPGLGLRLIYFSYDVKMKEKGDIPEGYSVSREKKERFSLILESASTNQTSMYLCASSFPGFGNTEAFFGQGTRLTVV.

The V call is TRBV19, the J call TRBJ2-2; 8 nucleotides agree with TRBD1. The germline CDR1 and CDR2 sequences are LNHDA and SQIVND (reference sequence). This CDR3 has 16 amino acids. Unmatched junction bases numbered 9, after V lost 5 bases and J lost 4 bases. CDR3 DNA: TGTGCCAGTAGTCCCAACAGGGGGTCGGGCACCGGGGAGCTGTTTTTT. It is translated as CASSPNRGSGTGELFF.

This chain joins TRBV19 and TRBJ1-6, with 9 bases aligning to TRBD1. The V and J ends lost 5 bases and 7 bases, in that order; junction bases with no gene match: 3. Germline lookup yields CDR1 LNHDA and CDR2 SQIVND (reference sequence). The CDR3 consists of 14 residues. The chain's CDR3 is CASSVTGGNSPLHF. The CDR3 bases are TGTGCCAGTAGTGTCACAGGGGGCAATTCACCCCTCCACTTT.

The rearrangement joins TRBV19 to TRBJ1-4; possibly TRBD1 for D (6 bases). CDR3 length: 16 amino acids. Germline CDR1 and CDR2: LNHDA and SQIVND (reference sequence). Trimming took 5 bases from V and 3 from J, leaving 16 bases between them. CDR3 bases: TGTGCCAGTAGTGCCACCCCACAGGGAGCTAATGAAAAACTGTTTTTT. It translates to CASSATPQGANEKLFF.

This clone turned up a few times. The chain joins TRBV18 to TRBJ1-5, with 12 bases that match TRBD1. Germline CDR1 KGHSH, CDR2 LQKENI. The CDR3 covers 15 residues. V trimming: 8 bases; J trimming: 8 bases; junction bases outside the gene matches: 10. CDR3 residues: CASRKGTGGLEPQHF. The CDR3 coding sequence is TGTGCCAGCAGAAAGGGGACAGGGGGCTTGGAGCCCCAGCATTTT.

The chain combines TRBV7-9 with TRBJ1-6; D uncertain. Germline-derived CDR1 and CDR2 are SEHNR and FQNEAQ (reference sequence). This CDR3 spans 16 amino acids. V was shortened by 2 bases and J by 8 bases, with 16 bases between the two germline ends. The CDR3 nucleotides read TGTGCCAGCAGCTTAAGAGCAGTTTGGCGGGATTCACCCCTCCACTTT. Translation: CASSLRAVWRDSPLHF.

The chain is built from TRBV28 and TRBJ1-2; the D is unclear. Looked up from germline, CDR1 is MDHEN and CDR2 is SYDVKM. V gave up 4 bases and J gave up 0 bases, with 9 bases separating them. This CDR3 region has 14 residues. The CDR3 nucleotides are TGTGCCAGCAGTTCAACACAGACTAACTATGGCTACACCTTC. As protein: CASSSTQTNYGYTF.

The chain couples TRBV13 to TRBJ2-7; 13 bases align to TRBD2. This CDR3 contains 17 residues. Germline assignment: CDR1 PRHDT and CDR2 FYEKMQ (reference sequence). After removal of 5 bases from V and 0 bases from J, the junction contained 7 bases not matched to a gene. CDR3 sequence reads: CASSIGTSGILSYEQYF. The CDR3 nucleotides read TGTGCCAGCAGCATCGGGACTAGCGGGATCCTCTCCTACGAGCAGTACTTC.

The rearrangement joins TRBV6-5 to TRBJ1-6, with 9 bases identical to TRBD1. The V gene end was trimmed by 11 bases and the J gene end by 10 bases; junction bases not matched to a gene: 12. This CDR3 is 14 amino acids long. Germline values: CDR1 MNHEY, CDR2 SVGAGI. For the CDR3, the DNA is TGTGCCGCGCGACCGGGACAGGGACGATCACCCCTCCACTTT. Translation: CAARPGQGRSPLHF.

The chain has TRBV28 and TRBJ2-5; 7 bases agree with TRBD2. CDR3 length: 14 residues. V shed 6 bases and J 2 bases; nucleotides not matched to a gene: 6. Germline-derived CDR1 and CDR2 are MDHEN and SYDVKM. The CDR3 region is CASSRPGLQETQYF. The CDR3 bases are TGTGCCAGCAGCCGACCGGGACTACAAGAGACCCAGTACTTC.

This chain links TRBV19 with TRBJ1-5; 9 bases line up with TRBD1. The CDR3 is 17 residues long. With 8 bases clipped from V and 0 bases from J, the junction kept 11 bases outside the gene matches. Germline CDR1 LNHDA, CDR2 SQIVND (reference sequence). The DNA for the CDR3 is TGTGCCAGTTTAGGGGGACAGGGTCCATATAGCAATCAGCCCCAGCATTTT. Its translation: CASLGGQGPYSNQPQHF.

The rearrangement joins TRBV18 to TRBJ2-5; the D is unclear. CDR1 is KGHSH, CDR2 LQKENI, per germline. The CDR3 length is 13 residues. The V end was cut by 0 bases, the J end by 1 base, with 3 bases between. The CDR3 coding sequence is TGTGCCAGCTCACCACCGGCCCAAGAGACCCAGTACTTC. It codes for CASSPPAQETQYF.

The chain uses TRBV5-1 and TRBJ2-1; perhaps TRBD2 as D (6 bases). V lost 4 bases, J lost 6 bases, and 20 bases lay in between. Germline CDR1 is SGHRS and CDR2 is YFSETQ. CDR3 size: 16 residues. For the CDR3, the DNA is TGCGCCAGCAGCCCGGGACTCCTAATGGTACTCAATGAGCAGTTCTTC. Its protein is CASSPGLLMVLNEQFF.

The chain employs TRBV9 and TRBJ1-1; D remains ambiguous. The germline gives CDR1 SGDLS, CDR2 YYNGEE. Trimming left V 4 bases short and J 2 bases short, with 18 bases between. This CDR3 spans 16 amino acids. Here the CDR3 DNA reads TGTGCCAGCAGCAACGGCGCGTCGGGTACTAACACTGAAGCTTTCTTT. Its protein is CASSNGASGTNTEAFF. Drawing the rest from reference TRBV9 and TRBJ1-1, the complete variable domain is DSGVTQTPKHLITATGQRVTLRCSPRSGDLSVYWYQQSLDQGLQFLIQYYNGEERAKGNILERFSAQQFPDLHSELNLSSLELGDSALYFCASSNGASGTNTEAFFGQGTRLTVV.

CDR3 DNA sequence: TGTGCCAGCAGTTTAATAATAGGTGGACTTGCGGGCGCAGATACGCAGTATTTT. The encoded protein is CASSLIIGGLAGADTQYF. The chain carries TRBV28 and TRBJ2-3; possible D gene TRBD2, 5 bases. Trimming stripped 2 bases from V and 4 bases from J, with 22 bases between. This CDR3 region has 18 residues. CDR1 and CDR2 from the germline V gene are MDHEN and SYDVKM.